This T cell receptor (beta chain) derives from a study of cytomegalovirus exposure and HLA in healthy donors. Study-level information: The study placed approximately 81% of its approximately 430 genotyped donors in the Caucasian-associated ancestry cluster. Findings and limits, study-wide: Later on, an analysis showed TCR association rates differing by HLA locus, with DRB1 the most and HLA-C the fewest. Reportedly, HLA-A and HLA-B alleles of most subjects were accurately predicted from TCR beta.

CDR3 length: 11 amino acids. Trimming left V 4 bases short and J 6 bases short, with 7 bases between. The V gene's germline CDR1 is SNHLY and CDR2 FYNNEI. In the PCR, 60 Vbeta and 13 Jbeta primers were used. Assay: immunoSEQ multiplex PCR; the TCRdb copy retains only in-frame clones and omits some. The profile shows roughly 250,000 clones, over 70% of them singletons. Turning to this clone: Antigen specificity is unknown.

This chain uses TRBV2 with TRBJ2-7, with D unresolved. The sample consisted of PBMCs. The clonotype comes from a girl aged 2 to 9 in good health and CMV-seronegative. The CDR3 is CASSVHFEQYF. The CDR3 bases are TGTGCCAGCAGTGTCCATTTCGAGCAGTACTTC.